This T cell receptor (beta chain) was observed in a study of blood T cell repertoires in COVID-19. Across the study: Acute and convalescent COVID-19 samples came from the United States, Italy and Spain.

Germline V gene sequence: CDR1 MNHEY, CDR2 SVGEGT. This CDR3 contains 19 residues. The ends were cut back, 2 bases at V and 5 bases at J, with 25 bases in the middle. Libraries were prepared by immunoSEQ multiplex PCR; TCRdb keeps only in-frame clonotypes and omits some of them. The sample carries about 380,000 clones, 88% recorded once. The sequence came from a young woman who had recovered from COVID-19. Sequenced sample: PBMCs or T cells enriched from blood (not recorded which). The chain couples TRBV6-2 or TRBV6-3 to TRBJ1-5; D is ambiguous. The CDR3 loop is CASSYPIGRGRRGDQPQHF. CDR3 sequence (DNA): TGTGCCAGCAGTTACCCCATTGGACGGGGAAGACGTGGTGATCAGCCCCAGCATTTT.